The rows below give T cell receptor beta chains drawn from one sample of a study of follicular helper T cells after annual influenza vaccination. The protocol was immunoSEQ multiplex PCR, while the TCRdb copy is restricted to in-frame clones and leaves out a portion. The sample records thousands of clones, around 82% being singletons. The input for sequencing was CXCR5+ CD38- circulating T follicular helper cells from blood, taken on the day of influenza vaccination. The receptor source for this set is an adult who received the influenza vaccine. CDR3s include the opening cysteine and the closing phenylalanine or tryptophan. A D gene is named only where the DNA matches it firmly. The size of a clone is reported for some rows only, either as once, few or many, or as a class for expanded clones.

clone_size	d_call	j_call	v_call	cdr3_nt	cdr3_aa
NA	NA	TRBJ2-7	TRBV27	TGTGCCAGCAGTCGAAACAGGGTAGGAACCTACGAGCAGTACTTC	CASSRNRVGTYEQYF
NA	NA	TRBJ2-1	TRBV2	TGTGCCAGCATAGGACGAGGCTACAATGAGCAGTTCTTC	CASIGRGYNEQFF
NA	NA	TRBJ2-7	TRBV2	TGTGCCAGCGGCTTACAAGTCACCTACGAGCAGTACTTC	CASGLQVTYEQYF
NA	TRBD1	TRBJ2-5	TRBV11-2	TGTGCCAGCAGCCTGGGACAGGGCCGAGAGACCCAGTACTTC	CASSLGQGRETQYF
NA	NA	TRBJ1-4	TRBV2	TGTGCCAGCAGTTTGGATGCAACTAATGAAAAACTGTTTTTT	CASSLDATNEKLFF
once	NA	TRBJ2-1	TRBV29-1	TGCAGCGCCCTCGGCTTACTGAATGAGCAGTTCTTC	CSALGLLNEQFF
NA	TRBD1	TRBJ1-4	TRBV7-9	TGTGCCAGCAGCTCACGGGACAGGGGGGCCACTAATGAAAAACTGTTTTTT	CASSSRDRGATNEKLFF
few	NA	TRBJ1-1	TRBV2	TGTGCCAGCAGTAGGCAGAACACTGAAGCTTTCTTT	CASSRQNTEAFF
NA	TRBD1	TRBJ2-5	TRBV2	TGTGCCAGCAGTAGACAGGGAATCCAAGAGACCCAGTACTTC	CASSRQGIQETQYF
NA	NA	TRBJ2-1	TRBV18	TGTGCCAGCTCACCAATTAGCCTAGCGCCCTACAATGAGCAGTTCTTC	CASSPISLAPYNEQFF
NA	NA	TRBJ2-4	TRBV6-1	TGTGCCAGCAGTGCGAACAGAAACATTCAGTACTTC	CASSANRNIQYF
NA	TRBD1	TRBJ2-5	TRBV4-2	TGTGCCAGCAGCCAAGATGAGGGACAGGGGGCTGAGACCCAGTACTTC	CASSQDEGQGAETQYF
NA	NA	TRBJ1-1	TRBV7-3	TGTGCCAGCAGCCCCGGGGGATGGACTGAAGCTTTCTTT	CASSPGGWTEAFF